This T cell receptor (beta chain) was found in a study of shared clonotypes between healthy human individuals. Study information: Three CD4 naive, three CD4 memory, two CD8 naive and one CD8 memory plate were used per donor. Study results and caveats: The low donor count limited represented genetic and exposure-history diversity.

Genomic DNA of each subset was evenly split across several immunoSEQ plates. Here immunoSEQ multiplex PCR was the method, and the copy in TCRdb shows in-frame clones only, minus some. The data hold 1.4 million to 1.5 million clones, with 95% to 97% observed a single time. Deletions cut 0 bases from V and 6 bases from J, with 11 bases between. Germline V lookup: CDR1 KGHSH, CDR2 LQKENI. The CDR3 length is 14 residues. Comment on this clone: No antigen is known for it.

Sequenced: naive CD4+ T cells sorted from blood. Subset in this sample: CD45RA+ positively selected. This TCR derives from a man aged 30 to 39 in good health. The J gene is TRBJ1-1, the V gene TRBV18; D gene uncertain. The CDR3 sequence is CASSPPYGLAEAFF. The CDR3 DNA reads TGTGCCAGCTCACCACCGTATGGGCTCGCTGAAGCTTTCTTT.